Listed below are T cell receptor beta chains from one sample, sequenced in a study of memory CD4+ T cells and cytomegalovirus serostatus. Profiling relied on immunoSEQ multiplex PCR, and the TCRdb table lists in-frame clones only, not all of them. Of about 50,000 clones listed, about 77% are singletons. The sequenced material came from memory CD4+ T cells from blood. Every receptor here comes from an adult in good health and CMV-seronegative. Both conserved end residues are part of each CDR3. A D gene is named only where the DNA matches it firmly. For some rows the clone size is stated as once, few or many, or as a class when expanded; others skip it.

clone size | J gene | V gene | D gene | CDR3 DNA | CDR3 protein
. | TRBJ1-1 | TRBV25-1 | . | TGTGCCAGCAGTGAAGAGGTCGGGGCAGACGCTTTCTTT | CASSEEVGADAFF
. | TRBJ1-2 | TRBV28 | . | TGTGCCAGCAGTTTATCCCCGGGCCATTCCTATGGCTACACCTTC | CASSLSPGHSYGYTF
. | TRBJ1-1 | TRBV4-1 | . | TGCGCCAGCAGCCAGAGGGTAGGGGGGAACACTGAAGCTTTCTTT | CASSQRVGGNTEAFF
. | TRBJ1-1 | TRBV7-6 | TRBD1 | TGTGCCAGCAGCTTTCAGGGGGGGCGGGACACTGAAGCTTTCTTT | CASSFQGGRDTEAFF
once | TRBJ2-7 | TRBV5-5 | . | TGTGCCAGCAGCTTGGCTGTCTCCCTTGTCGCGGGAGAGCAGTACTTC | CASSLAVSLVAGEQYF
. | TRBJ2-3 | TRBV5-1 | . | TGCGCCAGCAGCTCGGGGCCTACGGCAGATACGCAGTATTTT | CASSSGPTADTQYF
. | TRBJ2-3 | TRBV5-1 | TRBD2 | TGCGCCAGCAGCTTGGGTCTAGCGGAAAGCACAGATACGCAGTATTTT | CASSLGLAESTDTQYF
few | TRBJ2-5 | TRBV5-4 | . | TGTGCCAGCAGCTCAAATGGGGGTACTTGGGAGACCCAGTACTTC | CASSSNGGTWETQYF
medium-sized | TRBJ1-6 | TRBV2 | . | TGTGCCAGCAGAGGGCAGCAAAATTCACCCCTCCACTTT | CASRGQQNSPLHF
. | TRBJ2-5 | TRBV29-1 | . | TGCAGCGTTGGTGCGGCCCAAGAGACCCAGTACTTC | CSVGAAQETQYF
once | TRBJ2-7 | TRBV5-5 | TRBD2 | TGTGCCAGCAGCCTGATGACTAGCGGTCGCTCCTACGAGCAGTACTTC | CASSLMTSGRSYEQYF
. | TRBJ1-2 | TRBV7-9 | . | TGTGCCAGCAGCGCCAGGGAACCTAACTATGGCTACACCTTC | CASSAREPNYGYTF
. | TRBJ1-3 | TRBV7-9 | . | TGTGCCAGCAGCCAAAGGCGGGCCTCTGGAAACACCATATATTTT | CASSQRRASGNTIYF
. | TRBJ2-7 | TRBV29-1 | . | TGCAGCGTTGAAGATCGGCAGACCTACGAGCAGTACTTC | CSVEDRQTYEQYF
. | TRBJ1-2 | TRBV6-6 | TRBD1 | TGTGCCAGCAGTTACCTAGGGACAGGGGTGGGCTATGGCTACACCTTC | CASSYLGTGVGYGYTF